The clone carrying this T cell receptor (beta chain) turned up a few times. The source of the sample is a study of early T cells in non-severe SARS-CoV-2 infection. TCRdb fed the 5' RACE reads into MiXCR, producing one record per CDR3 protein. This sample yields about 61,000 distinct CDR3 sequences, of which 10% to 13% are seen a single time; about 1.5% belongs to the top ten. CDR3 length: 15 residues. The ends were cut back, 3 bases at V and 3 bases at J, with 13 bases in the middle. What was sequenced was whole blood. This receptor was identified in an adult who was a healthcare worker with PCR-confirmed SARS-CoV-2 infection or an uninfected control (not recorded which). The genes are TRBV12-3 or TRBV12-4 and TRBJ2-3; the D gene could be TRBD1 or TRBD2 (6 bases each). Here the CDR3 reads CASSFRKGGTDTQYF. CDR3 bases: TGTGCCAGCAGTTTCCGGAAGGGGGGAACAGATACGCAGTATTTT.